Listed here are 23 T cell receptor beta chains from one sample, sequenced in a study of cytomegalovirus exposure and HLA in healthy donors. Measured with immunoSEQ multiplex PCR; TCRdb has only the in-frame clones, and not every one. The data show about 44,000 clones, with 80% to 95% seen just once and roughly 2.1% held by the top ten. Sample: PBMCs. The origin of the receptors is a woman in her late teens or twenties in good health and CMV-seronegative.

V usage is TRBV28 and J usage is TRBJ2-1; TRBD2 aligns across 10 bases. The CDR3 is 20 residues long. Germline V gene lookup returns CDR1 MDHEN and CDR2 SYDVKM. V dropped 3 bases and J dropped 5; count of bases not matched to a gene: 19. In DNA form, the CDR3 reads TGTGCCAGCAGTTTCGTACTTGGTAGCGGGAGGCCACAAAACGACAATGAGCAGTTCTTC. Translation: CASSFVLGSGRPQNDNEQFF.

This clone was recorded only once. The chain combines TRBV27 with TRBJ2-3; 9 nucleotides line up with TRBD1. The CDR3 has 14 residues. Trimming took 6 bases from V and 4 from J; bases not matched to a gene: 5. Looked up from germline, CDR1 is MNHEY and CDR2 is SMNVEV (reference sequence). The CDR3 here is CASRRDRVADTQYF. CDR3 in DNA: TGTGCCAGCAGAAGGGACAGGGTGGCAGATACGCAGTATTTT.

The DNA for the CDR3 is TGTGCCATCAGTCCCTTCGCGGGACCAGATACGCAGTATTTT. Translated: CAISPFAGPDTQYF. The chain uses TRBV10-3 and TRBJ2-3; D is possibly TRBD2 (6 bases). CDR3 size: 14 residues. Germline V CDR1 and CDR2: ENHRY, SYGVKD. The germline V and J ends were trimmed by 5 bases and 4 bases, with 13 bases remaining between them.

The chain is built from TRBV29-1 and TRBJ2-1, with D tentatively TRBD2 (5 bases). Trimming cost V 4 bases and J 7 bases, with 8 bases left between them. This CDR3 has 11 amino acids. The germline V gene encodes CDR1 SQVTM and CDR2 ANQGSEA. DNA of the CDR3: TGCAGCGTTGGATCGGGGAATGAGCAGTTCTTC. Protein sequence: CSVGSGNEQFF.

This rearrangement joins TRBV19 to TRBJ1-1, with a possible D match to TRBD1 (6 bases). Germline V CDR1 and CDR2: LNHDA, SQIVND (reference sequence). Trimming removed 7 bases at V and 2 bases at J, with 14 bases between. The CDR3 length is 14 residues. CDR3 residues: CASTQGQVNTEAFF. The CDR3 nucleotides are TGTGCCAGTACCCAGGGGCAGGTTAACACTGAAGCTTTCTTT.

V usage is TRBV2 and J usage is TRBJ1-2; D gene ambiguous. CDR1 is SNHLY and CDR2 is FYNNEI in the germline V gene. The CDR3 is 16 amino acids. The V end was cut by 3 bases, the J end by 0 bases, with 14 bases between. The chain's CDR3 is CASSDVGTDANYGYTF. Written as DNA, the CDR3 is TGTGCCAGCAGTGATGTTGGAACAGATGCTAACTATGGCTACACCTTC.

The chain couples TRBV2 to TRBJ2-1, with TRBD2 identical over 14 bases. The germline CDR1 and CDR2 sequences are SNHLY and FYNNEI. This CDR3 has 19 amino acids. Trimming removed 6 bases from V and 4 bases from J; junction bases left unmatched: 14. The CDR3 DNA follows: TGTGCCAGCAGAGCTACCGGGACTAGCGGGAGTGGTTATTACAATGAGCAGTTCTTC. Its translation is CASRATGTSGSGYYNEQFF.

The chain joins TRBV19 to TRBJ2-1, with TRBD2 matching 7 bases. V gave up 4 bases and J gave up 3 bases; unmatched junction bases: 3. The CDR3 contains 14 residues. The germline V gene encodes CDR1 LNHDA and CDR2 SQIVND (reference sequence). Here the CDR3 reads CASSRQRDYNEQFF. Here the CDR3 DNA reads TGTGCCAGTAGTAGGCAGCGGGACTACAATGAGCAGTTCTTC.

The chain couples TRBV6-5 to TRBJ1-1; D is unclear. This CDR3 has 14 amino acids. V lost 5 bases and J 4 bases, leaving 14 bases between the germline ends. Germline CDR1 MNHEY, CDR2 SVGAGI. CDR3 nucleotides: TGTGCCAGCAGTATGGGAGTGCGGGGCACTGAAGCTTTCTTT. Translating gives CASSMGVRGTEAFF.

This clone was observed once. The rearrangement joins TRBV9 to TRBJ2-6, with 9 nucleotides matching TRBD1. J gave up 0 bases and V 3 bases, and 7 bases lay outside the gene matches. The CDR3 is made up of 18 amino acids. Germline V CDR1 and CDR2: SGDLS, YYNGEE. CDR3 loop: CASSASGTGSSGANVLTF. CDR3 in DNA: TGTGCCAGCAGCGCCTCCGGGACAGGGAGCTCTGGGGCCAACGTCCTGACTTTC.

The chain links TRBV10-3 to TRBJ2-7, with D maybe TRBD2 (6 bases). The CDR3 has 15 residues. Germline V gene data show CDR1 as ENHRY and CDR2 as SYGVKD. Trimming took 0 bases from V and 4 from J, leaving 13 bases between them. CDR3 residues: CAISESWRGSYEQYF. DNA of the CDR3: TGTGCCATCAGTGAGTCGTGGAGGGGTTCTTACGAGCAGTACTTC.

The sample holds one count of this clone. The chain employs TRBV7-8 and TRBJ1-5, with D possibly matching TRBD1 (5 bases). Germline V gene lookup returns CDR1 SGHVS and CDR2 FQNEAQ. Deletions cut 7 bases from V and 3 bases from J, with 13 bases between. This CDR3 region has 14 residues. The DNA of the CDR3 is TGTGCCAGCACCTTGGGGGGTCCCAATCAGCCCCAGCATTTT. Protein sequence: CASTLGGPNQPQHF.

The chain is built from TRBV19 and TRBJ1-2; D perhaps matches TRBD1 (5 bases). The CDR3 has 14 amino acids. V lost 0 bases and J lost 7, with 12 bases in between. Germline values: CDR1 LNHDA, CDR2 SQIVND (reference sequence). The CDR3 is CASSIEASRAGYTF. The CDR3 DNA follows: TGTGCCAGTAGTATAGAAGCGTCCAGGGCTGGCTACACCTTC.

A few counts support this clone. The rearrangement links TRBV5-4 to TRBJ1-2, with 10 nucleotides matching TRBD1. CDR1 SGHNT and CDR2 YYREEE come from the germline V gene (reference sequence). The CDR3 contains 18 residues. V gave up 3 bases and J gave up 0 bases; unmatched junction bases: 11. CDR3 in amino acids: CASSSGGGQGQANYGYTF. The CDR3 nucleotides are TGTGCCAGCAGCTCCGGGGGGGGACAGGGGCAAGCTAACTATGGCTACACCTTC.

J is TRBJ1-5 and V is TRBV10-2; 8 bases match TRBD1. The germline V gene has CDR1 WSHSY and CDR2 SAAADI. Trimming at V came to 5 bases and at J to 6 bases, leaving 3 bases not matched to a gene. The CDR3 has 13 amino acids. The CDR3: CASSPQGAQPQHF. The DNA for the CDR3 is TGCGCCAGCAGTCCGCAGGGGGCTCAGCCCCAGCATTTT.

The CDR3 here is CASIGGRGVSYEQYF. For the CDR3, the DNA is TGTGCCAGCATCGGTGGGCGGGGGGTTTCCTACGAGCAGTACTTC. This chain links TRBV28 with TRBJ2-7, with 8 bases matching TRBD2. Germline CDR1 MDHEN, CDR2 SYDVKM. The V and J ends lost 7 bases and 1 base, in that order; junction bases with no gene match: 9. The CDR3 is made up of 15 amino acids.

CDR3: CASSDRGDYGYTF. Written as DNA, the CDR3 is TGCGCCAGCAGTGACCGGGGGGACTATGGCTACACCTTC. The rearrangement uses TRBV10-2 and TRBJ1-2; TRBD1 is a possible D gene (5 bases). This CDR3 is built from 13 residues. V gave up 3 bases and J gave up 3 bases, with 8 bases separating them. CDR1 WSHSY and CDR2 SAAADI come from the germline V gene.

This clone occurred once. This chain links TRBV30 with TRBJ2-3, with TRBD2 identical over 9 bases. CDR1 is GTSNPN and CDR2 is SVGIG in the germline V gene (reference sequence). There are 14 residues in the CDR3. V gave up 1 base and J gave up 2 bases; unmatched junction bases: 1. CDR3 in amino acids: CAWSASGTTDTQYF. CDR3 in DNA: TGTGCCTGGAGTGCTAGCGGGACCACAGATACGCAGTATTTT. Full variable domain (remainder filled in from reference TRBV30 and TRBJ2-3): SQTIHQWPATLVQPVGSPLSLECTVEGTSNPNLYWYRQAAGRGLQLLFYSVGIGQISSEVPQNLSASRPQDRQFILSSKKLLLSDSGFYLCAWSASGTTDTQYFGPGTRLTVL.

This clone was picked up a small number of times. The rearrangement joins TRBV9 to TRBJ2-1; TRBD2 aligns across 7 bases. After removal of 4 bases from V and 2 bases from J, the junction contained 15 bases not matched to a gene. Germline V CDR1 and CDR2: SGDLS, YYNGEE. The CDR3 is made up of 18 amino acids. The CDR3 DNA sequence: TGTGCCAGCAGCCCCCCCGGGTCGGGCGGGGGAACCTACAATGAGCAGTTCTTC. It translates to CASSPPGSGGGTYNEQFF.

V usage is TRBV27 and J usage is TRBJ2-3, with 12 bases aligning to TRBD1. The junction had 3 bases not matched to a gene; V was cut back by 5 bases and J by 6 bases. This CDR3 region has 14 residues. CDR1 MNHEY and CDR2 SMNVEV come from the germline V gene (reference sequence). CDR3 in amino acids: CASSGTGGLDTQYF. In DNA form, the CDR3 reads TGTGCCAGCAGTGGGACAGGGGGCTTGGATACGCAGTATTTT.

The chain joins TRBV5-6 to TRBJ1-5; a weak D match, TRBD1 (6 bases). Trimming shortened V by 3 bases and J by 8 bases, and 9 bases separated the two germline ends. CDR1 and CDR2 (germline): SGHDT, YYEEEE. This CDR3 has 12 residues. The CDR3 spells CASSSGAEPQHF. The CDR3 bases are TGTGCCAGCAGCTCAGGGGCGGAGCCCCAGCATTTT.

The chain couples TRBV5-4 to TRBJ1-3; 8 positions match TRBD1. The CDR3 is 14 amino acids. The germline V gene encodes CDR1 SGHNT and CDR2 YYREEE (reference sequence). V lost 5 bases, J lost 7 bases, and 8 bases stayed unmatched. CDR3 DNA: TGTGCCAGCAGTAAAGACAGGGGATCGAACACCATATATTTT. The encoded protein is CASSKDRGSNTIYF.

CDR3 region: CASSYSSEGGYGYTF. In nucleotides, the CDR3 is TGTGCCAGCAGTTACTCTTCAGAAGGGGGCTATGGCTACACCTTC. V is TRBV6-5 and J is TRBJ1-2; D perhaps matches TRBD1 (6 bases). Germline-derived CDR1 and CDR2 are MNHEY and SVGAGI. The CDR3 is 15 amino acids. The V end was cut by 0 bases, the J end by 4 bases, with 12 bases between.